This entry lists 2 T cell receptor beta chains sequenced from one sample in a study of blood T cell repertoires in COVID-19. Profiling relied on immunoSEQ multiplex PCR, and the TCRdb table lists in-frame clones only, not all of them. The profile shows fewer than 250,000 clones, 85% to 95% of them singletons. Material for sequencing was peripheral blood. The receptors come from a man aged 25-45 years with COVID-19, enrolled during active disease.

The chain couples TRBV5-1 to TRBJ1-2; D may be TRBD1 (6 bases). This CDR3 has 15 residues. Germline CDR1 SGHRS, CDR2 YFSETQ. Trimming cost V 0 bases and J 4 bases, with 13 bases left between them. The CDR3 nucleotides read TGCGCCAGCAGCTTGGGACAGGCACTAGTCTATGGCTACACCTTC. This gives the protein CASSLGQALVYGYTF.

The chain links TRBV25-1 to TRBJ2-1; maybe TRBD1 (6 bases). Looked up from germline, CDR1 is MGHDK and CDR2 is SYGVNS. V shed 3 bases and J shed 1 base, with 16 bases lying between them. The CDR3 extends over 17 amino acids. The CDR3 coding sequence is TGTGCCAGCAGTGACCAGCAGGGGCTAGGGTCCTACAATGAGCAGTTCTTC. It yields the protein CASSDQQGLGSYNEQFF.